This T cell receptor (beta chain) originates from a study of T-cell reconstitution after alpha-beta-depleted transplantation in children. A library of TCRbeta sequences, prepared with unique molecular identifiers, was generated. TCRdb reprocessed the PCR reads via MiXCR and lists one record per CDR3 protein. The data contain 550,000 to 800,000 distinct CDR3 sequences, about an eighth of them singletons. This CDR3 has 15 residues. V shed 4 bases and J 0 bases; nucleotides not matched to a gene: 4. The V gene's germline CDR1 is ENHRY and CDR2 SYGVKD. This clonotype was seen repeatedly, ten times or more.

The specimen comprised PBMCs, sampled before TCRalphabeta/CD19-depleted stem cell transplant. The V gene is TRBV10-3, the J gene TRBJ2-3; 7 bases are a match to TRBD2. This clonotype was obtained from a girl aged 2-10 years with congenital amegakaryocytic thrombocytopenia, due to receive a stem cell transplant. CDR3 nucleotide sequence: TGTGCCATCAGTGGGGGGGGAACTAGCACAGATACGCAGTATTTT. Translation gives CAISGGGTSTDTQYF.